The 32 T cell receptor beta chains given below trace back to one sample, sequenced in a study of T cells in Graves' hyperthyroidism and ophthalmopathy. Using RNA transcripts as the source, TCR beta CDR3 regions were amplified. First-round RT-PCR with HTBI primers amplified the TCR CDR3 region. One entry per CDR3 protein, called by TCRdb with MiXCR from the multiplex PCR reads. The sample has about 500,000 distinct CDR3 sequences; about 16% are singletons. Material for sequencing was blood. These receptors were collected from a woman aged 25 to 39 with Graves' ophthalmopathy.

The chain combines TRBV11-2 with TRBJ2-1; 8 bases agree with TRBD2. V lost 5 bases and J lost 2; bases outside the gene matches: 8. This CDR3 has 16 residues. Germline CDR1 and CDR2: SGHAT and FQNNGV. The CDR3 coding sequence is TGTGCCAGCAGCACGGCGCCGGGACTAGCCTACAATGAGCAGTTCTTC. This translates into CASSTAPGLAYNEQFF. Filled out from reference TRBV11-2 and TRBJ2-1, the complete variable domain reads EAGVAQSPRYKIIEKRQSVAFWCNPISGHATLYWYQQILGQGPKLLIQFQNNGVVDDSQLPKDRFSAERLKGVDSTLKIQPAKLEDSAVYLCASSTAPGLAYNEQFFGPGTRLTVL.

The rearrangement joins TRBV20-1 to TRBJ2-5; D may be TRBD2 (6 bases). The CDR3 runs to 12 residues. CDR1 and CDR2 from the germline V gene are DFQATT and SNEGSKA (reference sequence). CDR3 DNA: TGCAGCGTTGTTAGGACTACAGAGACCCAGTACTTC. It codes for CSVVRTTETQYF.

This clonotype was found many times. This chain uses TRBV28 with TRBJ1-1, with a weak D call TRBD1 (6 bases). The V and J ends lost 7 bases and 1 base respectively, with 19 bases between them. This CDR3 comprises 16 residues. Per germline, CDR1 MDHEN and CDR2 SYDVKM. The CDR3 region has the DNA TGTGCCAGCACCTTGGGGGAGGGACACTGGAACACTGAAGCTTTCTTT. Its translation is CASTLGEGHWNTEAFF.

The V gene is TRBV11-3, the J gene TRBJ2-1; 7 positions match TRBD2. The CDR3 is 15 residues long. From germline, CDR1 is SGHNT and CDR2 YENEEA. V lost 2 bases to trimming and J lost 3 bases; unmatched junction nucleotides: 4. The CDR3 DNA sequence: TGTGCCAGCAGCTTATCCAGCGGGATCTACAATGAGCAGTTCTTC. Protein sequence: CASSLSSGIYNEQFF.

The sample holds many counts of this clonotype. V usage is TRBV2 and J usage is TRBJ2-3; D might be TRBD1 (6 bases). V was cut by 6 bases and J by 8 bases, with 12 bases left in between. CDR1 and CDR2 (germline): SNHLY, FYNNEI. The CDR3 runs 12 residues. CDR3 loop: CASSDKGVTQYF. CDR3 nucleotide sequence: TGTGCCAGCAGCGACAAGGGGGTTACGCAGTATTTT.

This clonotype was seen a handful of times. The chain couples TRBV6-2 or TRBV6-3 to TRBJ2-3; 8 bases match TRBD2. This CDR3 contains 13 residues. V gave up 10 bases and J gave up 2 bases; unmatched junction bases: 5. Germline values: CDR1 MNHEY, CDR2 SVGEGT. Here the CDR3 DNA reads TGTGCCACCACTAGCGGCTACACAGATACGCAGTATTTT. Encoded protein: CATTSGYTDTQYF.

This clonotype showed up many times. In DNA form, the CDR3 reads TGTGCCAGCAGCCAAAGCGGGGGTTCCAATGAGCAGTTCTTC. Its translation is CASSQSGGSNEQFF. The V call is TRBV3-1, the J call TRBJ2-1; TRBD2 aligns across 8 bases. V shed 2 bases and J 6 bases; nucleotides not matched to a gene: 3. The CDR3 loop spans 14 amino acids. CDR1 is LGHDT, CDR2 YNNKEL, per germline (reference sequence).

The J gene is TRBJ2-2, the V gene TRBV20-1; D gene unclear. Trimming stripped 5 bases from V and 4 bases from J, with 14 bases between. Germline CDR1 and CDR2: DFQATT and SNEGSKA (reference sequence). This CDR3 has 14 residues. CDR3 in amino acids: CSAQPGDTTGELFF. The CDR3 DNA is TGCAGTGCTCAACCAGGAGATACCACCGGGGAGCTGTTTTTT.

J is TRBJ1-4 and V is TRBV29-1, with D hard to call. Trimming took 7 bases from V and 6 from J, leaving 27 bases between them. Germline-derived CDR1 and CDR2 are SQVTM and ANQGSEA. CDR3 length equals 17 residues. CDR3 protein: CSALIRKRDDWDEKLFF. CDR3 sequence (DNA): TGCAGCGCACTAATTAGGAAGCGAGACGATTGGGATGAAAAACTGTTTTTT. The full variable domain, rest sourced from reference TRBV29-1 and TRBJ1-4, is SAVISQKPSRDICQRGTSLTIQCQVDSQVTMMFWYRQQPGQSLTLIATANQGSEATYESGFVIDKFPISRPNLTFSTLTVSNMSPEDSSIYLCSALIRKRDDWDEKLFFGSGTQLSVL.

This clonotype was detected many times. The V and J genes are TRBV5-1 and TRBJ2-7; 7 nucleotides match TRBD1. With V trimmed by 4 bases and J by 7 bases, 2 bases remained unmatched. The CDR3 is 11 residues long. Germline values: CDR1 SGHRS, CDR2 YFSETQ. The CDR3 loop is CASSVGQEQYF. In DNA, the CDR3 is TGCGCCAGCAGCGTGGGACAGGAGCAGTACTTC. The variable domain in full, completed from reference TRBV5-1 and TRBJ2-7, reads KAGVTQTPRYLIKTRGQQVTLSCSPISGHRSVSWYQQTPGQGLQFLFEYFSETQRNKGNFPGRFSGRQFSNSRSEMNVSTLELGDSALYLCASSVGQEQYFGPGTRLTVT.

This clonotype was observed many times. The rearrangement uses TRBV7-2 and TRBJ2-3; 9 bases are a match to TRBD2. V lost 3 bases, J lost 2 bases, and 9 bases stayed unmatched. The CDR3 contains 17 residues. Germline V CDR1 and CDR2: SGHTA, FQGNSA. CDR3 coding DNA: TGTGCCAGCAGCTTGACGGTATCTAGCGGGACCACAGATACGCAGTATTTT. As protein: CASSLTVSSGTTDTQYF.

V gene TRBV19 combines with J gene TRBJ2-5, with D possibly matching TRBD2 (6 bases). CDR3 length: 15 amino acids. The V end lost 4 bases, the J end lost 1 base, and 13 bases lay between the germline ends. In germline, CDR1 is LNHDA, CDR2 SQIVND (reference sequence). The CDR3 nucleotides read TGTGCCAGTAGTACCGGAGGGAAAGTCCAAGAGACCCAGTACTTC. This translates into CASSTGGKVQETQYF. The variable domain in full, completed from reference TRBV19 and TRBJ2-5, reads DGGITQSPKYLFRKEGQNVTLSCEQNLNHDAMYWYRQDPGQGLRLIYYSQIVNDFQKGDIAEGYSVSREKKESFPLTVTSAQKNPTAFYLCASSTGGKVQETQYFGPGTRLLVL.

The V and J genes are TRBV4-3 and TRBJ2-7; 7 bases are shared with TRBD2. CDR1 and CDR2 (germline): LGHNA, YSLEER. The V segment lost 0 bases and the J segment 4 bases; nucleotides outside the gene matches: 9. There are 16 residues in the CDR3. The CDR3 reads CASSQDWASGNYEQYF. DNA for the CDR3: TGCGCCAGCAGCCAAGATTGGGCTAGCGGCAATTACGAGCAGTACTTC.

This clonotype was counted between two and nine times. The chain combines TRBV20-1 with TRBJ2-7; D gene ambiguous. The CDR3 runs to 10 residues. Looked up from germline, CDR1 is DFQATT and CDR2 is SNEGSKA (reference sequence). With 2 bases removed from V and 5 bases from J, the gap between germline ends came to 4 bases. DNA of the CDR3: TGCAGTGCTAGAAGGGACGAGCAGTACTTC. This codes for CSARRDEQYF.

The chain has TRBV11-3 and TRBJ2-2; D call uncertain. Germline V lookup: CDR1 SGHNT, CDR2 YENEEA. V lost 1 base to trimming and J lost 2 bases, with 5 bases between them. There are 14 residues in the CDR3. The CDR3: CASSLALNTGELFF. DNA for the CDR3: TGTGCCAGCAGCTTAGCCTTAAACACCGGGGAGCTGTTTTTT.

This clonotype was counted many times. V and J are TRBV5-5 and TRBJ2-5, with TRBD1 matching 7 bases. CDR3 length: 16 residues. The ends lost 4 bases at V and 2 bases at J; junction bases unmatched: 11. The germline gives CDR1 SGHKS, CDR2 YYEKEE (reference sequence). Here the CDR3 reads CASSGLRDSEQETQYF. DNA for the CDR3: TGTGCCAGCAGCGGGCTCCGGGACAGTGAACAAGAGACCCAGTACTTC.

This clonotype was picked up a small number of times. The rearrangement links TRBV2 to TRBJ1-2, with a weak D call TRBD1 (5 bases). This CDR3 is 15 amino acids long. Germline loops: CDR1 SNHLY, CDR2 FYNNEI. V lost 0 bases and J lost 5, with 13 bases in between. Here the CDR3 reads CASSEASGGFYGYTF. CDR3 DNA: TGTGCCAGCAGTGAAGCGAGCGGGGGGTTTTATGGCTACACCTTC.

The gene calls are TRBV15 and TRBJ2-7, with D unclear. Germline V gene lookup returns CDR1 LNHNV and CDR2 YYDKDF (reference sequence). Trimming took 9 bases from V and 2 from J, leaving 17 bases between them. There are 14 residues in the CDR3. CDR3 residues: CATGFLGTTYEQYF. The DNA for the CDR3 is TGTGCCACAGGCTTTCTGGGCACAACCTACGAGCAGTACTTC.

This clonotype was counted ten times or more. CDR3 in amino acids: CASSRWAGGLEGGEQYF. The CDR3 nucleotides are TGTGCCAGCAGTCGGTGGGCGGGAGGGCTGGAGGGGGGCGAGCAGTACTTC. The chain carries TRBV28 and TRBJ2-7; TRBD2 matches 9 bases. V shed 5 bases, J shed 6 bases, and the junction held 17 bases outside the gene matches. This CDR3 contains 17 residues. The V gene's germline CDR1 is MDHEN and CDR2 SYDVKM.

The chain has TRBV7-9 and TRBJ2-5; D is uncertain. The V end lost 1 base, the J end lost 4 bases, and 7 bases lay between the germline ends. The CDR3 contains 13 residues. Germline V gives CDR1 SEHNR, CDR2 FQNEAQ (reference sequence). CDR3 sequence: CASSLEERETQYF. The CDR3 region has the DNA TGTGCCAGCAGCTTAGAGGAAAGAGAGACCCAGTACTTC.

Here the CDR3 reads CATSDSIFSGGSSYNEQFF. The CDR3 nucleotides are TGTGCCACCAGTGACTCCATCTTTAGCGGGGGTAGCTCCTACAATGAGCAGTTCTTC. The rearrangement uses TRBV24-1 and TRBJ2-1; 9 bases match TRBD2. V lost 4 bases, J lost 0 bases, and 12 bases stayed unmatched. Germline CDR1 and CDR2: KGHDR and SFDVKD. This CDR3 has 19 residues.

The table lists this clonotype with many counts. CDR3 sequence: CASSLDPMGQFYEQYF. DNA of the CDR3: TGTGCCAGCAGCTTGGACCCGATGGGACAGTTCTACGAGCAGTACTTC. This chain joins TRBV7-2 and TRBJ2-7; the match to TRBD1 covers 7 bases. The CDR3 is made up of 16 amino acids. Germline V gene sequence: CDR1 SGHTA, CDR2 FQGNSA. Trimming took 3 bases from V and 3 from J; bases not matched to a gene: 11.

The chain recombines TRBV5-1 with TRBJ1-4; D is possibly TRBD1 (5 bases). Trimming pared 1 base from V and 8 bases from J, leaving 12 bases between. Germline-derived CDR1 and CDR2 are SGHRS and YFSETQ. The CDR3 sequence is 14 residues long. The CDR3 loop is CASSLTVRGEKLFF. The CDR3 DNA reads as TGCGCCAGCAGCTTGACAGTTCGGGGGGAAAAACTGTTTTTT.

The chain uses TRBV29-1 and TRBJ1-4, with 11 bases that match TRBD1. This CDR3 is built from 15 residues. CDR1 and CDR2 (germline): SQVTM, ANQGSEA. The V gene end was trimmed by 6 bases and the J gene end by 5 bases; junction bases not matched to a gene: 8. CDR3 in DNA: TGCAGCGTCCCCGGGACAGGGGGGACCAATGAAAAACTGTTTTTT. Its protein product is CSVPGTGGTNEKLFF.

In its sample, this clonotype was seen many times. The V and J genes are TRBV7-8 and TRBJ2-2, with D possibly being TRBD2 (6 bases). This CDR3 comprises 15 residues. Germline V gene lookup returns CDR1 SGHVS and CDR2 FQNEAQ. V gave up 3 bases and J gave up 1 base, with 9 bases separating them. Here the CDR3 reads CASSFIGRNTGELFF. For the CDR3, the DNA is TGTGCCAGCAGCTTCATCGGGAGGAACACCGGGGAGCTGTTTTTT.

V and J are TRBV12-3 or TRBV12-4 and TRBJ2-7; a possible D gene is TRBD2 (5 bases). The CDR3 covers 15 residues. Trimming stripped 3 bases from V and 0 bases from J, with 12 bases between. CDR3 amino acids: CASSFSRASSYEQYF. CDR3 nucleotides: TGTGCCAGCAGTTTCTCGCGGGCGAGCTCCTACGAGCAGTACTTC.

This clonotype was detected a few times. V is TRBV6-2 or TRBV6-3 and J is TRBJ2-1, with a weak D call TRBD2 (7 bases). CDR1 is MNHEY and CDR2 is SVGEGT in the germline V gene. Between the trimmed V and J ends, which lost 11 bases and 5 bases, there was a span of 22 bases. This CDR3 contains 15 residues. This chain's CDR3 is CAAREEGGPNNEQFF. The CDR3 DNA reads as TGTGCCGCTAGAGAAGAGGGGGGGCCTAACAATGAGCAGTTCTTC.

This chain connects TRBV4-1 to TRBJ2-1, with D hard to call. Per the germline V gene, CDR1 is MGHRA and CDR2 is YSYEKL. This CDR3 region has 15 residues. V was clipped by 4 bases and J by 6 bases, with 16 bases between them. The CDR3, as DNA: TGCGCCAGCAGCCCATATCACCTTTACAGCAATGAGCAGTTCTTC. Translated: CASSPYHLYSNEQFF.

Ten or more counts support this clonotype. DNA of the CDR3: TGTGCCAGTAACAGGGGAGGAATGGGCACTGAAGCTTTCTTT. It translates to CASNRGGMGTEAFF. This chain links TRBV6-1 with TRBJ1-1; 7 nucleotides agree with TRBD1. J was trimmed by 4 bases and V by 9 bases; bases with no gene match: 11. Germline CDR1 MNHNS, CDR2 SASEGT. The CDR3 length is 14 residues.

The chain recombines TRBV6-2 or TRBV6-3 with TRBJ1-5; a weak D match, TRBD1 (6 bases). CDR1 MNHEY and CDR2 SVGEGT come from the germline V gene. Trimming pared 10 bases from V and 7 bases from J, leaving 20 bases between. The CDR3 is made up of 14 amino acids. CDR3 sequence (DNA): TGTGCCACCTCAGTCGGTCAGGGGACGCAGCCCCAGCATTTT. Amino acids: CATSVGQGTQPQHF.

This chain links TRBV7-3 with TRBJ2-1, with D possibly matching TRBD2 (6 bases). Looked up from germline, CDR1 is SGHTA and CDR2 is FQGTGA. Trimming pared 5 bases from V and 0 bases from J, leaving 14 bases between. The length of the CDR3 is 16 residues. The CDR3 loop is CASSPSLDYSYNEQFF. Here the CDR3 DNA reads TGTGCCAGCAGCCCATCTTTGGACTACTCCTACAATGAGCAGTTCTTC.

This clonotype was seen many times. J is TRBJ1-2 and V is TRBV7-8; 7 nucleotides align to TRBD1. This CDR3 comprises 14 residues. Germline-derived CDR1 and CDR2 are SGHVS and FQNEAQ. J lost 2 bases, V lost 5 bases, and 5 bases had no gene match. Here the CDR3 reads CASSDPGQNYGYTF. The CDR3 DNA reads TGTGCCAGCAGCGATCCGGGACAGAACTATGGCTACACCTTC. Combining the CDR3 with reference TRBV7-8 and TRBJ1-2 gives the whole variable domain GAGVSQSPRYKVAKRGQDVALRCDPISGHVSLFWYQQALGQGPEFLTYFQNEAQLDKSGLPSDRFFAERPEGSVSTLKIQRTQQEDSAVYLCASSDPGQNYGYTFGSGTRLTVV.